This entry features one T cell receptor beta chain sequence. Its antigen is still unknown. This sample was included in a study of siplizumab effects on memory and regulatory T cells. Germline V CDR1 and CDR2: SEHNR, FQNEAQ (reference sequence). V dropped 1 base and J dropped 4 bases, with 10 bases sitting between them. The CDR3 sequence is 15 residues long. Regarding the study as a whole: Naive versus memory phenotype went unassigned for roughly 75-97% of proliferating CD4+ or CD8+ clones. Reactions containing siplizumab showed mappable alloreactive CD4+ clones averaging approximately 66% Treg-derived, versus approximately 28% in controls. Naive T cells seemed more diverse than memory cells; they also seemed major alloresponse contributors. Proof of suppressive function in proliferating Tregs from siplizumab cultures was not established.

Sequenced by immunoSEQ multiplex PCR; TCRdb stores in-frame clones only, minus some. The sample lists about 120,000 clones; less than 95% were seen once. This chain connects TRBV7-9 to TRBJ2-2; TRBD1 might be the D (5 bases). Material for sequencing was non-Treg CD4+ T cells sorted from blood. The sequence came from a human donor in good health. In nucleotides, the CDR3 is TGTGCCAGCAGCTTAGTCCCAGGGCGCACCGGGGAGCTGTTTTTT. This sequence encodes CASSLVPGRTGELFF.